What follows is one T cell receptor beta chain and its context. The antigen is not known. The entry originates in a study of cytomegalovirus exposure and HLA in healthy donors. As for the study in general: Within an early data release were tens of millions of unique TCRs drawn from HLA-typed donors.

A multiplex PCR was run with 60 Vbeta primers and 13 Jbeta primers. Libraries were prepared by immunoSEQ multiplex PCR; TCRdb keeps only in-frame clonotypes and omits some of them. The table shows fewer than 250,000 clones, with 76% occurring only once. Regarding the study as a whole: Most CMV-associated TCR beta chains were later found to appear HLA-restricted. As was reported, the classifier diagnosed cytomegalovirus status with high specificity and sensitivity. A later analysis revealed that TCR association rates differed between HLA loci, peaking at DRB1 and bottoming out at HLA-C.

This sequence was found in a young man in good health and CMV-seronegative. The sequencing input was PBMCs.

The CDR3 region is CASSEGQGSQPQHF. The CDR3 bases are TGTGCCAGCAGTGAAGGCCAGGGAAGTCAGCCCCAGCATTTT. This chain links TRBV2 with TRBJ1-5; TRBD1 might be the D (5 bases). This CDR3 comprises 14 residues. V dropped 1 base and J dropped 6 bases, with 10 bases sitting between them. Germline V gene data show CDR1 as SNHLY and CDR2 as FYNNEI.